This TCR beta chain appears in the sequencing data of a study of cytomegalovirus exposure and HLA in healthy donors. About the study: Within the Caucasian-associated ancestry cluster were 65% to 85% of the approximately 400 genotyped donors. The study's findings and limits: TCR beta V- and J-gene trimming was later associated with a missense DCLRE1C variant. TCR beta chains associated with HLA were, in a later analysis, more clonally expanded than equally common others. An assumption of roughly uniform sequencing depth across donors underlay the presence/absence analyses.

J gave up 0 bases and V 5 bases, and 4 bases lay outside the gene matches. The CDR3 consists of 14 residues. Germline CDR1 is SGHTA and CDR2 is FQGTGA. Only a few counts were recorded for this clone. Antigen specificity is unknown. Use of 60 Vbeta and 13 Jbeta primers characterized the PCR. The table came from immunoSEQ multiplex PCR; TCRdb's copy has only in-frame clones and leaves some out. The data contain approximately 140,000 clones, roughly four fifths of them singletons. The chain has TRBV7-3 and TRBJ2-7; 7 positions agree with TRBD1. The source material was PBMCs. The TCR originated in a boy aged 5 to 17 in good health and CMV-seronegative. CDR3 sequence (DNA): TGTGCCAGCAGCCCCGACAGGGACTCCTACGAGCAGTACTTC. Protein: CASSPDRDSYEQYF.